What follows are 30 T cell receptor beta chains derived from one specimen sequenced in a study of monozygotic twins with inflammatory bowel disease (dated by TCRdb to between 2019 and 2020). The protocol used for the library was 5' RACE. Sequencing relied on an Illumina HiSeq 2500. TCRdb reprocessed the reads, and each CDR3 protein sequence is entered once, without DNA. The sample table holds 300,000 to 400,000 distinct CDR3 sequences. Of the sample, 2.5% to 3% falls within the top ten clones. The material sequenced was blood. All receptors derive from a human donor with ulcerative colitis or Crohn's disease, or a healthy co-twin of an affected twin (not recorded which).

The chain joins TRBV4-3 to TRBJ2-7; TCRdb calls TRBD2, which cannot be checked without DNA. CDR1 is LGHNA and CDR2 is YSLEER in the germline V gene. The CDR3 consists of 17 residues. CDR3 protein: CASSQDRQGGSPYEQYF.

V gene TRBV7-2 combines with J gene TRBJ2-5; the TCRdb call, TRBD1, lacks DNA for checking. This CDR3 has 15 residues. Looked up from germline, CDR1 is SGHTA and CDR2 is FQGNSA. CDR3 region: CASSSNRGRQETQYF.

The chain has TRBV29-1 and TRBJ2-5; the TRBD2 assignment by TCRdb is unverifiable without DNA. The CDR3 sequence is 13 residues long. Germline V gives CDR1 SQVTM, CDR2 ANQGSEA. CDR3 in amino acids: CSVALHGGETQYF.

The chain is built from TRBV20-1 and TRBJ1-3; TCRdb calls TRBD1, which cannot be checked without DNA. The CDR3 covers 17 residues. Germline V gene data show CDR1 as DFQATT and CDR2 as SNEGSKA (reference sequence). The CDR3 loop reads CSARLRGLRVPGNTIYF.

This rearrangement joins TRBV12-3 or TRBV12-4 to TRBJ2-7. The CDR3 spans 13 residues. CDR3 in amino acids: CASSLRTDYEQYF.

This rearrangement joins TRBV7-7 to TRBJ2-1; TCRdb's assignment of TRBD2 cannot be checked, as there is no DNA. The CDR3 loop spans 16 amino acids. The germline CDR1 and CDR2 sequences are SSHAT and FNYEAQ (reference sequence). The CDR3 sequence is CASSLAAGGGYNEQFF.

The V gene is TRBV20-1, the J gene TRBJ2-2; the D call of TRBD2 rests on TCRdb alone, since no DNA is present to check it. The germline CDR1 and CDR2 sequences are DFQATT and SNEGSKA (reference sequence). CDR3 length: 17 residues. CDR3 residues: CSANPFLRDSNTGELFF.

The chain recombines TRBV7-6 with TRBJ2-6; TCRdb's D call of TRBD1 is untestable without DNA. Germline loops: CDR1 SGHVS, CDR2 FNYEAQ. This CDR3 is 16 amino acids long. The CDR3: CASSGRGGSGANVQTF.

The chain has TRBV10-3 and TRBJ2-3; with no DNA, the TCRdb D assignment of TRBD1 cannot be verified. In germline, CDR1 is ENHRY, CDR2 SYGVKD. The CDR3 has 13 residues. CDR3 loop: CAHRVEFTDTQYF.

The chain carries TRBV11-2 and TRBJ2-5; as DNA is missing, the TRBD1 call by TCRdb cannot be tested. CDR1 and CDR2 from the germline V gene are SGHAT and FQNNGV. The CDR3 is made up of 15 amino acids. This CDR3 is CASSSFGGGAETQYF.

CDR3 sequence reads: CASSEFVGNYYGYTF. The chain has TRBV25-1 and TRBJ1-2. Germline CDR1 is MGHDK and CDR2 is SYGVNS. The CDR3 covers 15 residues.

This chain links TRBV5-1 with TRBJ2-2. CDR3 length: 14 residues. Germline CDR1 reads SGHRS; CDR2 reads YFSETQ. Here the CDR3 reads CASSLRWDPGELFF.

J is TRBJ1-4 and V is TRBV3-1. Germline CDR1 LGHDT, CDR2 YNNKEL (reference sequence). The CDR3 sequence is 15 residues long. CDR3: CASSLRGGRDEKLFF.

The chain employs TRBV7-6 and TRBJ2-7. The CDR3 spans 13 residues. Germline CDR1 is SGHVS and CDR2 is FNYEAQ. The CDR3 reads CASSLGSAYEQYF. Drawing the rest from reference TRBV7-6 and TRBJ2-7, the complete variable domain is GAGVSQSPRYKVTKRGQDVALRCDPISGHVSLYWYRQALGQGPEFLTYFNYEAQQDKSGLPNDRFSAERPEGSISTLTIQRTEQRDSAMYRCASSLGSAYEQYFGPGTRLTVT.

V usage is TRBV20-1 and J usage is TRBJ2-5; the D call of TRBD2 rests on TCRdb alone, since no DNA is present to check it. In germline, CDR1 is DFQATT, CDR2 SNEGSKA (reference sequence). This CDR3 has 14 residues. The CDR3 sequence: CSATGTSGVETQYF.

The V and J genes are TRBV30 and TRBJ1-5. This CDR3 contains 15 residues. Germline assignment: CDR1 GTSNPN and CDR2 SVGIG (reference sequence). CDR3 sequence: CAWSAGLGSNQPQHF.

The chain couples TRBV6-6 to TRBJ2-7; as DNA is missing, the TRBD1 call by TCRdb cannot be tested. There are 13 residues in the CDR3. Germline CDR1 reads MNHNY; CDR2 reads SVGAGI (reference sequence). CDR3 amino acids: CASAEQGATEQYF.

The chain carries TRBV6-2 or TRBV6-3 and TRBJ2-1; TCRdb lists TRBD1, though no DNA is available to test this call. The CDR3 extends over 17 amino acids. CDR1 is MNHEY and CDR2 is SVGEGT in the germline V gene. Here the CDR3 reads CASSSLWDRGLYNEQFF.

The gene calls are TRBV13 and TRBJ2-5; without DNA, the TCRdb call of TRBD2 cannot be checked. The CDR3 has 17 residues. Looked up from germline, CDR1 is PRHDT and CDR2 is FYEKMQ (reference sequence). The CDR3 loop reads CASSLVGLAGTQETQYF.

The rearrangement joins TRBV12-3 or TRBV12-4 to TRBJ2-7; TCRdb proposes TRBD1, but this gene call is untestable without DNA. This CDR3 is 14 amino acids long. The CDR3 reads CASSPWGHIYEQYF.

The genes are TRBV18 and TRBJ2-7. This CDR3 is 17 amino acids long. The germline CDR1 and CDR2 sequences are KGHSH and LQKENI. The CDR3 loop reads CASSPPDYGVRPYEQYF.

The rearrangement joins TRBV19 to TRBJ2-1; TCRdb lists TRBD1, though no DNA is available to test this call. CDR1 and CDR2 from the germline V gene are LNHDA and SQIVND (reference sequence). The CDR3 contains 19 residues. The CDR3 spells CASSIEGGGILSSYNEQFF.

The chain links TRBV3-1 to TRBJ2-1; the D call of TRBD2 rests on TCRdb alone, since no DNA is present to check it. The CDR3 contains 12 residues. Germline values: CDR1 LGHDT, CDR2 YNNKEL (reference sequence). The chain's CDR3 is CASSQVLAGLFF.

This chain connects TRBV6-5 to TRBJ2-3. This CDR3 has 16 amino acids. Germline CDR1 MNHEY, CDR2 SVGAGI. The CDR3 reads CASRSRGISSTDTQYF.

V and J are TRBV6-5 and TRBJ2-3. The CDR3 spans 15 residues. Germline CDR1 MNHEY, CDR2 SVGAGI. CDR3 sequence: CASSYTRRGKDTQYF.

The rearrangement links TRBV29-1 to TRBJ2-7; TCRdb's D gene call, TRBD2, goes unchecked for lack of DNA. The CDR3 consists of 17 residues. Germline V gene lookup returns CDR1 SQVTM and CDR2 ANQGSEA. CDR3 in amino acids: CSVGPGGETSSGYEQYF.

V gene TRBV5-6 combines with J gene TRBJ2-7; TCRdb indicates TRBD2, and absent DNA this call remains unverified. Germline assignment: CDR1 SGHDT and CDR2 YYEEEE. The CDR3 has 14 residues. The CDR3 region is CASSFEGSPYEQYF.

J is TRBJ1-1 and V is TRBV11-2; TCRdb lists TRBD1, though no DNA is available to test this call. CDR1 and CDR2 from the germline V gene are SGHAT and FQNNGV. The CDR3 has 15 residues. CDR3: CASSSRWDGLFEAFF. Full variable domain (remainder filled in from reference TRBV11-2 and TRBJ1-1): EAGVAQSPRYKIIEKRQSVAFWCNPISGHATLYWYQQILGQGPKLLIQFQNNGVVDDSQLPKDRFSAERLKGVDSTLKIQPAKLEDSAVYLCASSSRWDGLFEAFFGQGTRLTVV.

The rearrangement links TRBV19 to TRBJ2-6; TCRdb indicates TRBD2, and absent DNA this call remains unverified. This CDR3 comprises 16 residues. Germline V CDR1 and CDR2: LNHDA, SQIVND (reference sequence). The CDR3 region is CASSGRRLSGANVLTF.

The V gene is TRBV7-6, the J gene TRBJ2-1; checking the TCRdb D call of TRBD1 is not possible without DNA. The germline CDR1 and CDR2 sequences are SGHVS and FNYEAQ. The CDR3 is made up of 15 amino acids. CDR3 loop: CASSPVGQIYNEQFF.